The present entry profiles one T cell receptor beta chain with its context. V shed 0 bases, J shed 1 base, and the junction held 5 bases outside the gene matches. This CDR3 has 17 amino acids. Per germline, CDR1 SGHVS and CDR2 FNYEAQ. This entry comes from a study of blood T cell repertoires in COVID-19. About the research overall: COVID-19 samples, acute and convalescent, were from the United States, Italy and Spain.

Followed over time, Seattle patients had been enrolled while infection was active. Profiling relied on immunoSEQ multiplex PCR, and the TCRdb table lists in-frame clones only, not all of them. The table lists roughly 230,000 clones, about 85% of them singletons. The TCR sequence derives from a woman older than 75 with COVID-19, enrolled during active disease. Sequencing was done on a sample of peripheral blood. The chain joins TRBV7-6 to TRBJ2-5; 10 nucleotides line up with TRBD2. Written as DNA, the CDR3 is TGTGCCAGCAGCTTAGCCCCTAGCGGGGGTGGCCAAGAGACCCAGTACTTC. Its protein is CASSLAPSGGGQETQYF.